Sequencing of this T cell receptor beta chain was carried out in a study of blood T cell repertoires in COVID-19. Method: immunoSEQ multiplex PCR; TCRdb's copy keeps in-frame clones and lacks some. The sample has roughly 230,000 clones, over 70% seen once. The TCR comes from a woman at least 80 years old with acute or convalescent COVID-19. Sample: peripheral blood.

CDR3 loop: CASSLDSPNGYTF. The CDR3, as DNA: TGCGCCAGCAGCTTGGACAGTCCTAATGGCTACACCTTC. The chain joins TRBV5-1 to TRBJ1-2; D gene unclear. V was pared by 0 bases and J by 6 bases, with 9 bases between. The CDR3 is 13 amino acids. Germline V gene data show CDR1 as SGHRS and CDR2 as YFSETQ. Full variable domain (missing parts from reference TRBV5-1 and TRBJ1-2): KAGVTQTPRYLIKTRGQQVTLSCSPISGHRSVSWYQQTPGQGLQFLFEYFSETQRNKGNFPGRFSGRQFSNSRSEMNVSTLELGDSALYLCASSLDSPNGYTFGSGTRLTVV.